The T cell receptor (beta chain) under discussion was sequenced for a study of PD-L1 blockade in urothelial cancer. This table comes from immunoSEQ multiplex PCR, and its TCRdb copy is limited to in-frame clones, with some not included. Of under 50,000 clones in the sample, 82% were seen once. This CDR3 has 14 amino acids. The V gene end was trimmed by 4 bases and the J gene end by 8 bases; junction bases not matched to a gene: 9. Germline V gene sequence: CDR1 SEHNR, CDR2 FQNEAQ (reference sequence). Documented time point: pretreatment peripheral blood. The TCR sequence derives from a man aged 50-59 years with urothelial cancer. Specimen: PBMCs, collected around atezolizumab (anti-PD-L1) treatment. This chain connects TRBV7-9 to TRBJ1-2, with TRBD1 matching over 8 bases. CDR3 protein: CASSSDRGWEGYTF. The CDR3 nucleotides read TGTGCCAGCAGCTCCGACAGGGGTTGGGAGGGCTACACCTTC. The variable domain in full, completed from reference TRBV7-9 and TRBJ1-2, reads DTGVSQNPRHKITKRGQNVTFRCDPISEHNRLYWYRQTLGQGPEFLTYFQNEAQLEKSRLLSDRFSAERPKGSFSTLEIQRTEQGDSAMYLCASSSDRGWEGYTFGSGTRLTVV.